The rows below give T cell receptor beta chains drawn from one sample of a study of T cell clonotyping in hematopoietic cell transplantation. Clones were sequenced by immunoSEQ multiplex PCR, and TCRdb holds only the in-frame ones, with some missing. The data hold some 30,000 clones, with 65% to 80% observed a single time. This material consisted of peripheral blood mononuclear cells, taken before stem cell transplant. Source of these receptors: a woman in her thirties with chronic myeloid leukemia. Some clones in this sample may be carry-over from other donors' samples. CDR3s include the opening cysteine and the closing phenylalanine or tryptophan. D genes are given only for firm matches. The listing skips clone size in some rows; elsewhere it reads once, few, many or a size class.

-	TRBV5-1	TRBD2	TRBJ2-3	CASSLGLAADTQYF	TGCGCCAGCAGCTTGGGTCTAGCGGCAGATACGCAGTATTTT
-	TRBV4-2	TRBD2	TRBJ2-5	CASSQALMSGGGYQETQYF	TGTGCCAGCAGCCAAGCGTTGATGAGCGGGGGGGGCTACCAAGAGACCCAGTACTTC
-	TRBV6-5	-	TRBJ2-5	CASSYIIGETQYF	TGTGCCAGCAGTTACATAATCGGGGAGACCCAGTACTTC
-	TRBV19	-	TRBJ2-6	CAACPGNWGANVLTF	TGTGCCGCATGTCCCGGGAACTGGGGGGCCAACGTCCTGACTTTC
once	TRBV6-1	-	TRBJ1-3	CASSESGAFGNTIYF	TGTGCCAGCAGTGAATCGGGAGCATTTGGAAACACCATATATTTT
-	TRBV6-4	-	TRBJ2-2	CASSQEHTGELFF	TGTGCCAGCAGTCAAGAGCACACCGGGGAGCTGTTTTTT
-	TRBV6-5	-	TRBJ1-3	CASSYYRELSGNTIYF	TGTGCCAGCAGTTATTACAGGGAACTATCTGGAAACACCATATATTTT
-	TRBV27	TRBD1	TRBJ1-2	CASSFKGAHHYGYTF	TGTGCCAGCAGTTTTAAGGGGGCGCATCACTATGGCTACACCTTC
-	TRBV4-2	-	TRBJ2-3	CASSRLGGGRQSSTDTQYF	TGTGCCAGCAGTCGCCTGGGGGGGGGCCGGCAATCTAGCACAGATACGCAGTATTTT
few	TRBV28	-	TRBJ1-6	CASSYGNNSPLHF	TGTGCCAGCAGTTATGGTAATAATTCACCCCTCCACTTT
-	TRBV5-6	-	TRBJ1-2	CASSLWGENGYTF	TGTGCCAGCAGCTTGTGGGGGGAGAATGGCTACACCTTC
once	TRBV19	-	TRBJ1-2	CASQEFKLGYTF	TGTGCCAGCCAGGAGTTTAAGTTAGGCTACACCTTC
-	TRBV9	TRBD2	TRBJ2-2	CASSVGGGPNKELFF	TGTGCCAGCAGCGTAGGGGGAGGGCCCAACAAGGAGCTGTTTTTT
-	TRBV7-2	-	TRBJ1-2	CASSLDASAYGYTF	TGTGCCAGCAGCTTAGACGCCAGCGCTTATGGCTACACCTTC
-	TRBV30	-	TRBJ1-5	CAWSVIGIGQPQHF	TGTGCCTGGAGTGTAATAGGGATTGGCCAGCCCCAGCATTTT
few	TRBV4-3	TRBD2	TRBJ2-7	CASSQGVSSGRPYF	TGCGCCAGCAGCCAAGGGGTTTCTAGCGGGAGGCCGTACTTC
-	TRBV20-1	-	TRBJ2-5	CSAARQTQYF	TGCAGTGCTGCCCGCCAGACCCAGTACTTC
-	TRBV7-3	-	TRBJ2-1	CASSLSQYTEQFF	TGTGCCAGCAGCTTATCACAGTACACTGAGCAGTTCTTC
-	TRBV27	-	TRBJ1-5	CASSKVGNQPQHF	TGTGCCAGCAGTAAAGTGGGCAATCAGCCCCAGCATTTT
-	TRBV5-4	-	TRBJ2-2	CASSFASGVGELFF	TGTGCCAGCAGCTTTGCGTCAGGGGTCGGGGAGCTGTTTTTT
-	TRBV5-6	-	TRBJ1-2	CASSFAMAGYGYTF	TGTGCCAGCAGCTTCGCTATGGCGGGATATGGCTACACCTTC
-	TRBV6-1	-	TRBJ2-1	CASRHTGFPGDEQFF	TGTGCCAGCAGACACACAGGGTTTCCGGGGGATGAGCAGTTCTTC
-	TRBV2	-	TRBJ1-1	CASRPDYNTEAFF	TGTGCCAGCCGCCCCGACTATAACACTGAAGCTTTCTTT
-	TRBV7-3	TRBD1	TRBJ1-6	CASSLIARGGSPLHF	TGTGCCAGCAGCTTAATTGCCAGGGGGGGATCACCCCTCCACTTT
-	TRBV4-1	-	TRBJ1-2	CASSQAAGDNYGYTF	TGCGCCAGCAGCCAAGCTGCAGGGGACAACTATGGCTACACCTTC
-	TRBV6-5	-	TRBJ2-7	CASRTGFASYEQYF	TGTGCCAGCAGAACAGGGTTTGCCTCCTACGAGCAGTACTTC
-	TRBV28	-	TRBJ1-5	CASSLRVGIQPQHF	TGTGCCAGCAGTTTAAGGGTTGGAATTCAGCCCCAGCATTTT
-	TRBV7-8	TRBD1	TRBJ2-2	CASWTGVSSGELFF	TGTGCCAGCTGGACAGGGGTCAGTTCCGGGGAGCTGTTTTTT
-	TRBV6-5	-	TRBJ1-1	CASSFGILNTEAFF	TGTGCCAGCAGTTTTGGTATATTGAACACTGAAGCTTTCTTT
-	TRBV14	-	TRBJ2-2	CASSPNTGALAFF	TGTGCCAGCAGCCCTAACACGGGAGCCTTAGCGTTTTTT